This is a list of T cell receptor beta chains from one sample in a study of blood T cell repertoires in COVID-19. The data were produced by immunoSEQ multiplex PCR, yet TCRdb's version contains in-frame clones alone and is incomplete. Altogether some 350,000 clones are present, about 90% being singletons, with the ten largest covering around 2.8%. Sample: peripheral blood. These receptors all come from a woman aged 25 to 39 with COVID-19, enrolled during active disease. Both conserved end residues are part of each CDR3. Fields, in order: V gene, J gene, CDR3 length, CDR3 protein.

V: TRBV19; J: TRBJ1-3; length: 16; CDR3: CASSRTDRVTGNTIYF
V: TRBV7-8; J: TRBJ2-3; length: 16; CDR3: CASKWPTGVGTDTQYF
V: TRBV19; J: TRBJ2-1; length: 14; CDR3: CASRGTGGYNEQFF
V: TRBV4-3; J: TRBJ2-7; length: 14; CDR3: CASSQDLAAYEQYF
V: TRBV18; J: TRBJ1-5; length: 15; CDR3: CASSPGQGTNQPQHF
V: TRBV13; J: TRBJ1-5; length: 15; CDR3: CASSLGTGGGQPQHF
V: TRBV9; J: TRBJ2-3; length: 16; CDR3: CASSVGARQHTDTQYF
V: TRBV6-5; J: TRBJ1-6; length: 15; CDR3: CASTPRVHYNSPLHF
V: TRBV19; J: TRBJ2-3; length: 14; CDR3: CASSATGFTDTQYF
V: TRBV12-5; J: TRBJ2-6; length: 17; CDR3: CASGSAHGGGGANVLTF
V: TRBV9; J: TRBJ2-5; length: 15; CDR3: CASSVAGGVQETQYF
V: TRBV19; J: TRBJ2-2; length: 14; CDR3: CASSVWEGTGELFF
V: TRBV5-1; J: TRBJ2-2; length: 13; CDR3: CASSSQWPGELFF
V: TRBV7-9; J: TRBJ2-1; length: 16; CDR3: CASSSLGLAGVNEQFF
V: TRBV6-5; J: TRBJ1-2; length: 14; CDR3: CASTRLGTGYGYTF
V: TRBV11-3; J: TRBJ2-5; length: 16; CDR3: CASSSTGSVEQETQYF
V: TRBV11-2; J: TRBJ2-7; length: 13; CDR3: CASSPSRAGEQYF
V: TRBV29-1; J: TRBJ1-3; length: 13; CDR3: CSATTGSGNTIYF
V: TRBV2; J: TRBJ2-1; length: 20; CDR3: CASSRAGTSGGLGLHNEQFF
V: TRBV10-3; J: TRBJ2-1; length: 17; CDR3: CAISERWTGQSDNEQFF
V: TRBV27; J: TRBJ1-2; length: 16; CDR3: CASSSSPRRGFYGYTF
V: TRBV3-1/TRBV3-2; J: TRBJ2-1; length: 13; CDR3: CASSQVPAKEQFF
V: TRBV18; J: TRBJ1-6; length: 16; CDR3: CASSPNRDTGVSPLHF
V: TRBV24-1; J: TRBJ2-6; length: 21; CDR3: CATSPGQVPPGANSGANVLTF
V: TRBV18; J: TRBJ1-2; length: 14; CDR3: CASSPPSQEYGYTF
V: TRBV19; J: TRBJ2-2; length: 16; CDR3: CASSGGQGAGTGELFF
V: TRBV29-1; J: TRBJ1-1; length: 13; CDR3: CSVDRQENTEAFF
V: TRBV24-1; J: TRBJ2-3; length: 15; CDR3: CATRSRGGRTDTQYF
V: TRBV6-5; J: TRBJ1-2; length: 14; CDR3: CASSHRGRTYGYTF
V: TRBV7-2; J: TRBJ1-6; length: 13; CDR3: CASRNRGNSPLHF
V: TRBV5-5; J: TRBJ1-6; length: 13; CDR3: CASSRSGGSPLHF
V: TRBV27; J: TRBJ1-1; length: 13; CDR3: CASSFSAGGEAFF
V: TRBV19; J: TRBJ1-3; length: 11; CDR3: CASSYRNTIYF
V: TRBV7-2; J: TRBJ1-2; length: 16; CDR3: CASSPGGTDLNYGYTF
V: TRBV7-2; J: TRBJ2-1; length: 12; CDR3: CASSQQPNEQFF
V: TRBV12-2; J: TRBJ1-4; length: 14; CDR3: CASRLTGVQEKLFF
V: TRBV7-2; J: TRBJ2-3; length: 15; CDR3: CASRPSGSPTDTQYF
V: TRBV27; J: TRBJ2-3; length: 18; CDR3: CASSLSVAGGFGTDTQYF
V: TRBV7-9; J: TRBJ2-3; length: 18; CDR3: CASSLKGASGSRTDTQYF
V: TRBV11-3; J: TRBJ2-2; length: 16; CDR3: CASSSGSFRVTGELFF
V: TRBV19; J: TRBJ2-7; length: 15; CDR3: CASSMSLLRVYEQYF
V: TRBV11-2; J: TRBJ2-6; length: 17; CDR3: CASSLGRGSVRYNVLTF
V: TRBV5-4; J: TRBJ2-1; length: 15; CDR3: CASSPEGGRSNEQFF
V: TRBV5-1; J: TRBJ2-3; length: 16; CDR3: CASRTRTGMATDTQYF
V: TRBV2; J: TRBJ1-2; length: 12; CDR3: CASRGDSGGYTF
V: TRBV9; J: TRBJ2-1; length: 15; CDR3: CASSVGTSGSYEQFF